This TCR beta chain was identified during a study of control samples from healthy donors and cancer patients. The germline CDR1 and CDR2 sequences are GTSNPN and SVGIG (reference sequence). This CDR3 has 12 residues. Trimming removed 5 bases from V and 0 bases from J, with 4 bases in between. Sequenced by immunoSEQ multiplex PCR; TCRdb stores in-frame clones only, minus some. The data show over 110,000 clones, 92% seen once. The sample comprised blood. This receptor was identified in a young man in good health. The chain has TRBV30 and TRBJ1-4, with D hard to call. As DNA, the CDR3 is TGTGCCTGGGCAACAACTAATGAAAAACTGTTTTTT. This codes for CAWATTNEKLFF.